A selection of T cell receptor beta chains follows, all from one sample in a study of a mutant IDH1 vaccine in newly diagnosed glioma. Only in-frame clones appear in the TCRdb table, and some are missing; sequencing was by immunoSEQ multiplex PCR. The table has about 86,000 clones, roughly 85% seen once; the top ten hold 2% to 2.5%. These receptors' targets are unknown. The sequences come from PBMCs, collected from a glioma patient whose treatment included an IDH1 peptide vaccine. The receptors shown here come from a young man with glioma. Some clones in this sample may be carry-over from other donors' samples. Each CDR3 is given without its conserved first and last residue.

j_call v_call cdr3_aa
TRBJ2-6 TRBV27 ASSLRFGGIGGANVLT
TRBJ2-1 TRBV27 ASATGTTNEQF
TRBJ1-1 TRBV27 ASSLYPNTEAF
TRBJ2-7 TRBV28 ASFGLGFRTGEYYEQY
TRBJ2-7 TRBV19 ASAPGTGVYEQY
TRBJ1-2 TRBV7-2 ASSLNPGGQGFYGYT
TRBJ1-6 TRBV13 ASSEQGGGPLH
TRBJ2-5 TRBV4-2 ASSLSHTRSETQY
TRBJ2-5 TRBV5-1 ASSRRRLAGEETQY
TRBJ2-6 TRBV7-2 ASSLAGGTGANVLT
TRBJ2-7 TRBV7-2 ASSLAFGPRSSYEQY
TRBJ1-2 TRBV6-6 ASSYSNYGYT
TRBJ1-1 TRBV29-1 SVDRGRSEAF
TRBJ2-6 TRBV18 ASSLISGGSSGANVLT
TRBJ1-2 TRBV15 ATSRGESYGYT
TRBJ1-2 TRBV5-4 ASSFAAGRGYT
TRBJ1-5 TRBV10-3 AISHRGAVQPQH
TRBJ2-2 TRBV2 ASRRDRGSETGELF
TRBJ2-1 TRBV7-9 ASSFFPERGGYNEQF
TRBJ2-2 TRBV7-2 ASSLVLSWTGELF
TRBJ2-2 TRBV6-1 ASSEAADLGELF
TRBJ2-7 TRBV16 ASSLRTGGFYEQY
TRBJ1-4 TRBV5-6 ASSRDRGHVNEKLF
TRBJ1-2 TRBV29-1 SATDRDGRTNYGYT
TRBJ1-4 TRBV11-2 ASRVTGGAVLF
TRBJ1-5 TRBV7-9 ASSIENQPQH
TRBJ1-5 TRBV7-6 ASSLVGDQPQH
TRBJ2-5 TRBV5-1 ASSSGGETQY
TRBJ2-2 TRBV5-4 ASSLGGAQTGELF
TRBJ1-1 TRBV7-9 ASSPPGQGRNTEAF
TRBJ1-3 TRBV28 ASSLGGTSSGNTIY
TRBJ2-2 TRBV13 ASSFGRNVNTGELF
TRBJ1-3 TRBV5-1 ASSSRTADGNTIY
TRBJ2-7 TRBV6-1 ASSEVAGASYEQY
TRBJ2-5 TRBV30 AWSVLPGGQETQY
TRBJ1-5 TRBV2 ASSELGRGSNQPQH
TRBJ1-4 TRBV2 ASSEAGLF
TRBJ2-5 TRBV10-3 AISESRSGEGETQY
TRBJ2-1 TRBV7-9 ASPALGYEQF
TRBJ1-2 TRBV9 ASSSRALSGYT
TRBJ2-2 TRBV19 ASTSQANTGELF
TRBJ2-3 TRBV19 ASSSVDTQY
TRBJ2-1 TRBV5-4 ASSKQSGRASYNEQF
TRBJ2-4 TRBV7-9 ASSSSTGPDIQY
TRBJ2-1 TRBV5-6 ASSLLGSFYNEQF
TRBJ2-2 TRBV6-5 ASSYLEPNTGELF
TRBJ2-3 TRBV7-9 ASNQGLATGDTQY
TRBJ1-2 TRBV5-1 ASSLQGNGYT
TRBJ2-3 TRBV25-1 ASSVGRAGPDTQY
TRBJ2-3 TRBV5-1 ASSPESTDTQY
TRBJ1-1 TRBV7-6 ASSLGAGYTEAF